Listed below are T cell receptor beta chains from one sample, sequenced in a study of human T cells and chemical hapten exposure. TCRdb reprocessed the RACE reads with MiXCR, giving one entry per CDR3 protein. The table records around 380,000 distinct CDR3 sequences, 4.5% to 7% of them present only once. Sequenced material: whole blood, taken in connection with sensitization to the hapten diphenylcyclopropenone (DPC). Source of these receptors: a young woman with alopecia areata. Some clones in this sample may be carry-over from other donors' samples. Each CDR3 is given with its conserved first and last residue. A D gene is named only where the DNA matches it firmly. The size entry is marked missing in some rows and otherwise reads once, few, many or a size class.

TRBJ2-1	many	NA	14	TRBV7-9	CASSLGASKNEQFF	TGTGCCAGCAGCTTAGGGGCTTCCAAAAATGAGCAGTTCTTC
TRBJ2-3	NA	NA	16	TRBV13	CASSYLPRISTDTQYF	TGTGCCAGCAGCTACCTGCCTCGTATTAGCACAGATACGCAGTATTTT
TRBJ2-5	few	NA	18	TRBV6-2/TRBV6-3	CASSYSTGGSPPKETQYF	TGTGCCAGCAGTTACTCGACTGGGGGTTCCCCGCCGAAAGAGACCCAGTACTTC
TRBJ1-2	many	TRBD1	14	TRBV27	CASRRTGRDYGYTF	TGTGCCAGCAGAAGGACAGGAAGGGACTATGGCTACACCTTC
TRBJ2-5	few	TRBD2	15	TRBV6-5	CASSPGLGIGETQYF	TGTGCCAGCAGTCCCGGACTAGGGATAGGGGAGACCCAGTACTTC
TRBJ1-2	NA	NA	14	TRBV9	CASSVGVGTYGYTF	TGTGCCAGCAGCGTAGGTGTAGGGACCTATGGCTACACCTTC
TRBJ1-5	many	TRBD1	15	TRBV7-2	CASSLTGAMNQPQHF	TGTGCCAGCAGTTTGACAGGGGCCATGAATCAGCCCCAGCATTTT
TRBJ2-3	NA	TRBD2	17	TRBV10-3	CAISDGRRGEGGDTQYF	TGTGCCATCAGTGACGGAAGGCGGGGGGAAGGTGGAGATACGCAGTATTTT
TRBJ2-3	many	NA	15	TRBV7-2	CASSLDVARGNTQYF	TGTGCCAGCAGCTTAGACGTCGCCAGGGGAAATACGCAGTATTTT
TRBJ1-6	few	NA	14	TRBV2	CASRGGVGNSPLHF	TGTGCCAGCAGAGGGGGGGTTGGTAATTCACCCCTCCACTTT
TRBJ2-5	NA	NA	11	TRBV7-9	CASSDRETQYF	TGTGCCAGCTCGGATCGTGAGACCCAGTACTTC
TRBJ2-5	NA	NA	15	TRBV5-4	CASRAGTSSQETQYF	TGTGCCAGCAGGGCGGGGACATCGAGCCAAGAGACCCAGTACTTC
TRBJ2-7	many	TRBD2	14	TRBV9	CASSEGLAFREQYF	TGTGCCAGCAGCGAGGGACTAGCCTTCAGGGAGCAGTACTTC
TRBJ1-1	many	NA	12	TRBV6-5	CASINRVQEAFF	TGTGCCAGCATTAACCGAGTCCAGGAAGCTTTCTTT
TRBJ2-7	many	NA	13	TRBV5-1	CAYNRGGTYEQYF	TGCGCTTACAACAGGGGGGGCACCTACGAGCAGTACTTC
TRBJ2-7	many	TRBD1	16	TRBV11-2	CASSLEDRENNYEQYF	TGTGCCAGCAGCTTAGAGGACAGGGAAAATAACTACGAGCAGTACTTC
TRBJ2-7	few	NA	15	TRBV3-1	CASSQDLGSPYEQYF	TGTGCCAGCAGCCAAGACTTAGGGTCTCCCTACGAGCAGTACTTC
TRBJ1-5	few	TRBD1	18	TRBV6-6	CASRSGQGALYSNQPQHF	TGTGCCAGCAGATCCGGACAGGGGGCCCTTTATAGCAATCAGCCCCAGCATTTT
TRBJ2-7	NA	NA	15	TRBV7-9	CASSLTARGSYEQYF	TGTGCCAGCAGCTTAACAGCCAGAGGGAGCTACGAGCAGTACTTC
TRBJ2-4	NA	NA	12	TRBV6-6	CASSFSQNIQYF	TGTGCCAGCAGCTTCTCTCAAAACATTCAGTACTTC
TRBJ1-1	few	NA	14	TRBV7-2	CASSSTTGRTEAFF	TGTGCCAGCAGCTCCACCACAGGGCGGACTGAAGCTTTCTTT
TRBJ2-1	few	NA	16	TRBV27	CASSLGGLPRDNEQFF	TGTGCCAGCAGTTTAGGTGGGCTACCCCGAGACAATGAGCAGTTCTTC
TRBJ2-5	NA	NA	14	TRBV11-2	CASRLRGLQETQYF	TGTGCCAGCAGACTAAGGGGTCTCCAAGAGACCCAGTACTTC
TRBJ2-5	many	TRBD2	17	TRBV20-1	CSVFSSLAGGPRETQYF	TGCAGTGTTTTTTCATCTTTAGCGGGGGGGCCGCGAGAGACCCAGTACTTC
TRBJ2-5	NA	NA	14	TRBV7-2	CATKSGNNQETQYF	TGTGCCACTAAGTCCGGGAATAACCAAGAGACCCAGTACTTC
TRBJ2-1	few	TRBD2	16	TRBV2	CASRKSERDSYNEQFF	TGTGCCAGCAGGAAAAGCGAGCGGGATTCCTACAATGAGCAGTTCTTC
TRBJ2-7	NA	NA	14	TRBV6-2/TRBV6-3	CASSYGRRNYEQYF	TGTGCCAGCAGTTACGGTCGACGGAATTACGAGCAGTACTTC
TRBJ1-2	NA	NA	14	TRBV20-1	CSAGDRTVTYGYTF	TGCAGTGCGGGGGACCGGACAGTGACCTATGGCTACACCTTC
TRBJ2-3	few	TRBD1	14	TRBV20-1	CSAFSGQGADTQYF	TGCAGTGCCTTCTCGGGACAGGGGGCAGATACGCAGTATTTT
TRBJ1-5	NA	NA	14	TRBV27	CASSLSWGPGPQHF	TGTGCCAGCAGTTTATCATGGGGACCGGGGCCCCAGCATTTT
TRBJ1-1	NA	NA	12	TRBV7-9	CASSLRVSEAFF	TGTGCCAGCAGCTTAAGAGTATCTGAAGCTTTCTTT
TRBJ1-1	many	NA	15	TRBV11-1	CASSLVPRVITEAFF	TGTGCCAGCAGCTTAGTCCCCAGGGTTATCACTGAAGCTTTCTTT
TRBJ2-1	few	NA	17	TRBV28	CASSNPWEAPSYNEQFF	TGTGCCAGCAGTAATCCCTGGGAGGCCCCCTCCTACAATGAGCAGTTCTTC
TRBJ2-1	many	TRBD1	13	TRBV9	CASSAGGRGEQFF	TGTGCCAGCAGCGCAGGGGGTCGTGGTGAGCAGTTCTTC
TRBJ2-1	NA	TRBD2	18	TRBV6-5	CASSSLRTSGGAYNEQFF	TGTGCCAGCAGTTCCCTACGGACTAGCGGGGGGGCCTACAATGAGCAGTTCTTC
TRBJ1-2	many	NA	12	TRBV25-1	CASSTDPYGYTF	TGTGCCAGCAGTACCGACCCCTATGGCTACACCTTC
TRBJ1-4	many	NA	14	TRBV18	CASSRAPGNEKLFF	TGTGCCAGCTCCCGCGCCCCCGGTAATGAAAAACTGTTTTTT
TRBJ2-3	many	NA	13	TRBV12-3/TRBV12-4	CASSLASSDTQYF	TGTGCCAGCAGTTTAGCGTCCTCAGATACGCAGTATTTT
TRBJ1-6	few	NA	16	TRBV15	CATSRDTSSYNSPLHF	TGTGCCACCAGCAGGGACACCAGCTCCTATAATTCACCCCTCCACTTT
TRBJ2-2	many	NA	12	TRBV7-2	CASSLERGELFF	TGTGCCAGCAGCTTAGAGAGGGGGGAGCTGTTTTTT
TRBJ2-7	NA	NA	12	TRBV10-3	CAISESGGEQYF	TGTGCCATCAGTGAGTCAGGGGGCGAGCAGTACTTC
TRBJ1-5	few	NA	13	TRBV7-9	CASSSDKNQPQHF	TGTGCCAGCAGCTCGGACAAAAATCAGCCCCAGCATTTT
TRBJ2-2	few	TRBD2	17	TRBV4-2	CASSQALRGGLTGELFF	TGTGCCAGCAGCCAAGCGTTGCGGGGGGGACTCACCGGGGAGCTGTTTTTT
TRBJ1-1	many	TRBD1	15	TRBV12-3/TRBV12-4	CASSRERGPNTEAFF	TGTGCCAGCAGTAGGGAGAGGGGGCCGAACACTGAAGCTTTCTTT
TRBJ2-1	few	NA	11	TRBV6-2/TRBV6-3	CASIKGDEQFF	TGTGCCAGCATTAAGGGGGATGAGCAGTTCTTC
TRBJ2-3	few	NA	13	TRBV20-1	CSSDVVSGDTQYF	TGCAGTTCTGATGTGGTGTCAGGAGATACGCAGTATTTT
TRBJ1-1	many	TRBD1	20	TRBV20-1	CSARDLARDRGLYRSTEAFF	TGCAGTGCTAGAGATCTAGCGAGGGACAGGGGGCTGTACCGAAGCACTGAAGCTTTCTTT
TRBJ2-3	NA	TRBD2	16	TRBV4-2	CASSQASGGAWDTQYF	TGTGCCAGCAGCCAGGCTAGCGGGGGGGCTTGGGATACGCAGTATTTT
TRBJ1-6	many	NA	17	TRBV7-9	CASSLESGVGGASPLHF	TGTGCCAGCAGCTTAGAATCAGGGGTCGGGGGCGCTTCACCCCTCCACTTT
TRBJ1-2	once	NA	16	TRBV18	CASSPLGGRGVYGYTF	TGTGCCAGCTCACCTCTCGGGGGCAGGGGAGTTTATGGCTACACCTTC
TRBJ1-5	NA	NA	13	TRBV12-3/TRBV12-4	CASSSGANQPQHF	TGTGCCAGCAGTTCGGGAGCTAATCAGCCCCAGCATTTT
TRBJ1-1	many	TRBD1	14	TRBV29-1	CSVDRQGASTEAFF	TGCAGCGTTGATAGGCAGGGGGCAAGCACTGAAGCTTTCTTT
TRBJ1-2	few	TRBD1	14	TRBV27	CASTPTTGGYGYTF	TGTGCCAGCACCCCTACCACAGGGGGCTATGGCTACACCTTC
TRBJ1-1	many	NA	14	TRBV12-3/TRBV12-4	CASSLAGGMTEAFF	TGTGCCAGCAGTTTAGCGGGTGGTATGACTGAAGCTTTCTTT
TRBJ2-1	NA	NA	13	TRBV7-2	CASSLDLDNEQFF	TGTGCCAGCAGCTTAGATCTGGACAATGAGCAGTTCTTC